These 5 T cell receptor beta chains came from one sample sequenced in a study of technical replicates of blood from a handful of donors. Clones were read by immunoSEQ multiplex PCR, and TCRdb kept only the in-frame ones, dropping some. The table lists more than 90,000 clones, 90% to 97% of them singletons. Specimen: T cells isolated from PBMCs. The receptors derive from a human donor in good health.

About this clone itself: One junction end does not reproduce the germline sequence, and a read error may be involved. The rearrangement links TRBV11-2 to TRBJ2-7; 10 bases match TRBD1. Germline CDR1 is SGHAT and CDR2 is FQNNGV. The CDR3 spans 16 residues. CDR3 nucleotides: TGTGCCAGCAGTTTAGGTAGGGACAGGGGCAGATACGAGCAGTACTTC. Residues: CASSLGRDRGRYEQYF.

The rearrangement joins TRBV10-2 to TRBJ2-1; 8 bases are shared with TRBD2. Looked up from germline, CDR1 is WSHSY and CDR2 is SAAADI. Unmatched junction bases numbered 9, after V lost 5 bases and J lost 9 bases. The length of the CDR3 is 14 residues. CDR3: CASSPTGGFGEQFF. CDR3 sequence (DNA): TGCGCCAGCAGTCCAACGGGAGGGTTTGGTGAGCAGTTCTTC.

The chain employs TRBV6-6 and TRBJ1-1; 7 bases line up with TRBD1. With V trimmed by 6 bases and J by 0 bases, 4 bases remained unmatched. The CDR3 is made up of 14 amino acids. Per germline, CDR1 MNHNY and CDR2 SVGAGI (reference sequence). Written as DNA, the CDR3 is TGTGCCAGCAGCCTACAGGGGCTGAACACTGAAGCTTTCTTT. Amino acid sequence: CASSLQGLNTEAFF.

This chain uses TRBV9 with TRBJ2-7, with 11 nucleotides matching TRBD1. The V and J ends lost 3 bases and 2 bases, in that order; junction bases with no gene match: 10. Germline V gives CDR1 SGDLS, CDR2 YYNGEE. CDR3 length: 17 residues. The CDR3 sequence: CASSGTGGDPGPYEQYF. CDR3 nucleotide sequence: TGTGCCAGCAGCGGGACAGGGGGCGACCCAGGACCCTACGAGCAGTACTTC.

The rearrangement joins TRBV7-8 to TRBJ1-1; tentatively, D is TRBD1 (6 bases). The CDR3 has 15 residues. Between the trimmed V and J ends, which lost 1 base and 1 base, there was a span of 10 bases. CDR1 is SGHVS and CDR2 is FQNEAQ in the germline V gene. The CDR3 loop reads CASSLVAGANTEAFF. The CDR3 bases are TGTGCCAGCAGCTTAGTGGCAGGGGCGAACACTGAAGCTTTCTTT.